The 20 T cell receptor beta chains listed next were all sequenced from one sample in a study of blood T cell repertoires in COVID-19. The method was immunoSEQ multiplex PCR; TCRdb's version includes in-frame clones alone and lacks a portion of them. Of approximately 330,000 clones detected, about 87% appear once; the ten largest clones hold roughly a tenth. The sequenced sample consisted of peripheral blood. All receptors derive from a man younger than 40 with COVID-19, enrolled during active disease.

The gene calls are TRBV15 and TRBJ1-1, with unresolved D. The germline CDR1 and CDR2 sequences are LNHNV and YYDKDF (reference sequence). V dropped 1 base and J dropped 1 base, with 7 bases sitting between them. The CDR3 contains 14 residues. The CDR3 protein is CATSRGGENTEAFF. DNA for the CDR3: TGTGCCACCAGCAGAGGGGGAGAGAACACTGAAGCTTTCTTT.

The chain combines TRBV7-2 with TRBJ2-3; the D gene is possibly TRBD2 (5 bases). Trimming took 7 bases from V and 3 from J, leaving 14 bases between them. CDR1 is SGHTA, CDR2 FQGNSA, per germline. This CDR3 contains 14 residues. CDR3 amino acids: CASTPGRGTDTQYF. The CDR3 DNA reads TGTGCCAGCACCCCCGGCCGGGGAACAGATACGCAGTATTTT. Drawing the rest from reference TRBV7-2 and TRBJ2-3, the complete variable domain is GAGVSQSPSNKVTEKGKDVELRCDPISGHTALYWYRQSLGQGLEFLIYFQGNSAPDKSGLPSDRFSAERTGGSVSTLTIQRTQQEDSAVYLCASTPGRGTDTQYFGPGTRLTVL.

The chain is built from TRBV27 and TRBJ1-1; D is undetermined. The V and J ends lost 4 bases and 1 base respectively, with 13 bases between them. This CDR3 is 15 amino acids long. CDR1 and CDR2 (germline): MNHEY, SMNVEV (reference sequence). CDR3 residues: CASSSQTLPNTEAFF. In nucleotides, the CDR3 is TGTGCCAGCAGTTCACAAACCCTTCCGAACACTGAAGCTTTCTTT.

The count of this clone is one. The chain is built from TRBV19 and TRBJ1-2; the D gene is possibly TRBD1 (6 bases). The CDR3 totals 14 residues. The V and J ends lost 9 bases and 4 bases respectively, with 18 bases between them. Germline V gene sequence: CDR1 LNHDA, CDR2 SQIVND (reference sequence). The CDR3 DNA reads as TGTGCCAGCCTCCTCGGGGGGGGGCTCTATGGCTACACCTTC. The encoded protein is CASLLGGGLYGYTF. The whole variable domain, remainder taken from reference TRBV19 and TRBJ1-2, is DGGITQSPKYLFRKEGQNVTLSCEQNLNHDAMYWYRQDPGQGLRLIYYSQIVNDFQKGDIAEGYSVSREKKESFPLTVTSAQKNPTAFYLCASLLGGGLYGYTFGSGTRLTVV.

V usage is TRBV11-2 and J usage is TRBJ1-2; D is perhaps TRBD1 (5 bases). Germline V gene sequence: CDR1 SGHAT, CDR2 FQNNGV. Trimming took 1 base from V and 4 from J, leaving 10 bases between them. The CDR3 runs to 14 residues. The CDR3 region has the DNA TGTGCCAGCAGCTTAGTAACAGGAACCTATGGCTACACCTTC. This sequence encodes CASSLVTGTYGYTF.

The rearrangement links TRBV2 to TRBJ2-5; D perhaps matches TRBD2 (5 bases). V was clipped by 5 bases and J by 3 bases, with 10 bases between them. Germline V gene lookup returns CDR1 SNHLY and CDR2 FYNNEI. The CDR3 runs to 13 residues. CDR3 region: CASSLEVEETQYF. The DNA of the CDR3 is TGTGCCAGCAGTTTGGAGGTCGAAGAGACCCAGTACTTC.

The V gene is TRBV11-1, the J gene TRBJ2-5; TRBD1 aligns across 10 bases. CDR1 and CDR2 from the germline V gene are SGHAT and FQDESV (reference sequence). J gave up 1 base and V 1 base, and 0 bases lay outside the gene matches. The CDR3 runs 15 residues. CDR3: CASSLGDRGQETQYF. The CDR3 bases are TGTGCCAGCAGCTTAGGGGACAGGGGCCAAGAGACCCAGTACTTC.

CDR3: CASSKTTGGTYSNYGYTF. The CDR3 DNA sequence: TGTGCCAGCAGCAAGACAACAGGGGGCACATATTCTAACTATGGCTACACCTTC. The V call is TRBV5-6, the J call TRBJ1-2, with 9 bases fitting TRBD1. J was trimmed by 0 bases and V by 4 bases; bases with no gene match: 13. CDR3 length: 18 residues. Germline CDR1 SGHDT, CDR2 YYEEEE.

This chain connects TRBV4-3 to TRBJ1-2, with 7 bases lining up with TRBD1. The CDR3 runs to 15 residues. The trim removed 0 bases at V and 8 bases at J, leaving 9 bases unmatched. Germline V gives CDR1 LGHNA, CDR2 YSLEER. The CDR3 region has the DNA TGCGCCAGCAGCCAAGATTACACTCCAGGGGGAGGCTACACCTTC. Protein: CASSQDYTPGGGYTF.

The chain employs TRBV28 and TRBJ2-1; TRBD1 matches 7 bases. J was trimmed by 4 bases and V by 4 bases; bases with no gene match: 4. CDR3 size: 14 residues. CDR1 and CDR2 from the germline V gene are MDHEN and SYDVKM. CDR3 residues: CASSSGQTYNEQFF. Here the CDR3 DNA reads TGTGCCAGCAGTTCGGGACAGACATACAATGAGCAGTTCTTC.

The genes are TRBV4-2 and TRBJ2-1; 14 bases fit TRBD2. The germline CDR1 and CDR2 sequences are LGHNA and YNFKEQ. J lost 10 bases, V lost 1 base, and 9 bases had no gene match. The CDR3 consists of 17 residues. The CDR3 region has the DNA TGTGCCAGCAGCCAAGCCGGACTAGCGGGAGGTCAACTCGAGCAGTTCTTC. Its translation is CASSQAGLAGGQLEQFF.

The chain is built from TRBV5-6 and TRBJ2-1; no firm D call. V was cut by 4 bases and J by 0 bases, with 11 bases left in between. The germline V gene has CDR1 SGHDT and CDR2 YYEEEE. The CDR3 extends over 15 amino acids. CDR3 residues: CASSRGRSSYNEQFF. The DNA for the CDR3 is TGTGCCAGCAGCAGAGGTAGGAGCTCCTACAATGAGCAGTTCTTC.

This clone was counted a few times. The J gene is TRBJ2-2, the V gene TRBV18, with TRBD1 as a possible D gene (6 bases). This CDR3 is 16 amino acids long. The germline CDR1 and CDR2 sequences are KGHSH and LQKENI. V was trimmed by 6 bases and J by 1 base, leaving 15 bases between them. This CDR3 reads CASSLFGQRNTGELFF. The CDR3 DNA sequence: TGTGCCAGCTCCTTGTTTGGACAGCGGAACACCGGGGAGCTGTTTTTT.

J is TRBJ2-1 and V is TRBV7-3; 9 positions agree with TRBD2. Losses at the gene ends were 4 bases for V and 1 base for J; bases not matched to a gene: 5. CDR3 size: 16 residues. Germline lookup yields CDR1 SGHTA and CDR2 FQGTGA. CDR3: CASSSQAGGSYNEQFF. CDR3 bases: TGTGCCAGCAGCTCCCAAGCGGGAGGATCCTACAATGAGCAGTTCTTC.

The genes are TRBV19 and TRBJ2-3; D is perhaps TRBD2 (7 bases). The germline V gene has CDR1 LNHDA and CDR2 SQIVND (reference sequence). The CDR3 has 16 residues. Trimming stripped 4 bases from V and 0 bases from J, with 14 bases between. The CDR3 protein is CASSRGRGPSTDTQYF. In DNA, the CDR3 is TGTGCCAGTAGTAGGGGGCGGGGGCCTAGCACAGATACGCAGTATTTT.

The V gene is TRBV12-5, the J gene TRBJ1-1; D gene ambiguous. The CDR3 sequence is 13 residues long. Germline V lookup: CDR1 LGHNT, CDR2 FRNRAP. The ends were cut back, 4 bases at V and 6 bases at J, with 12 bases in the middle. The CDR3 DNA sequence: TGTGCTAGTGGTTGGGCACAGATCCCTGAAGCTTTCTTT. This sequence encodes CASGWAQIPEAFF.

This clone was observed a few times. V and J are TRBV7-7 and TRBJ2-1; the D gene is possibly TRBD1 (5 bases). Germline CDR1 is SSHAT and CDR2 is FNYEAQ (reference sequence). The V end was cut by 5 bases, the J end by 4 bases, with 9 bases between. The CDR3 totals 13 residues. The CDR3 DNA reads TGTGCCAGCAGCGTACGACAGTACAATGAGCAGTTCTTC. Its translation: CASSVRQYNEQFF. Combining the CDR3 with reference TRBV7-7 and TRBJ2-1 gives the whole variable domain GAGVSQSPRYKVTKRGQDVTLRCDPISSHATLYWYQQALGQGPEFLTYFNYEAQPDKSGLPSDRFSAERPEGSISTLTIQRTEQRDSAMYRCASSVRQYNEQFFGPGTRLTVL.

This chain uses TRBV24-1 with TRBJ1-2; the D gene is possibly TRBD1 (6 bases). Per the germline V gene, CDR1 is KGHDR and CDR2 is SFDVKD. The CDR3 runs 13 residues. With 1 base removed from V and 6 bases from J, the gap between germline ends came to 8 bases. DNA of the CDR3: TGTGCCACCAGTGATTTTACAGGGAATGGCTACACCTTC. Encoded protein: CATSDFTGNGYTF.

The V call is TRBV12-1, the J call TRBJ1-3; TRBD1 is taken as the D call from the table, unchecked against the DNA. TRBV12-1 is given as a pseudogene. The CDR3 is made up of 15 amino acids. CDR3 DNA: TGTGCCAGCAGCGCTGACAGGAAAGCTGGAAACACCATATATTTT. Its protein product is CASSADRKAGNTIYF.

CDR3 residues: CASSSLRDRAGYGYTF. CDR3 DNA: TGTGCCAGCAGCTCACTCCGGGACAGGGCGGGCTATGGCTACACCTTC. The V and J genes are TRBV27 and TRBJ1-2; 9 bases align to TRBD1. The junction had 12 bases not matched to a gene; V was cut back by 6 bases and J by 4 bases. This CDR3 region has 16 residues. Germline V gives CDR1 MNHEY, CDR2 SMNVEV (reference sequence).